The clone carrying this T cell receptor (beta chain) appeared a few times. Its antigen is still unknown. The identical CDR3 is also encoded by other nucleotide sequences in the sample. With 60 Vbeta and 13 Jbeta primers, the PCR was carried out. TCRdb's copy holds only in-frame clones and misses some; the assay was immunoSEQ multiplex PCR. The sample includes 150,000 to 200,000 clones, 81% of them seen just once. The data stem from a study of cytomegalovirus exposure and HLA in healthy donors. Findings and limits, study-wide: At a 0.05 false discovery rate, a later analysis found about 17,000 TCR beta sequences to be associated with HLA alleles. When analyzed later, a missense DCLRE1C variant was found to be linked to TCR beta V- and J-gene trimming.

Germline V gene sequence: CDR1 MNHEY, CDR2 SVGAGI. Trimming took 0 bases from V and 4 from J, leaving 3 bases between them. This CDR3 has 12 amino acids. This TCR was sampled from a woman aged 18-29 years in good health and CMV-seropositive. The specimen was PBMCs. The rearrangement uses TRBV6-5 and TRBJ2-5; D not resolved. The CDR3 sequence is CASSYSGETQYF. CDR3 nucleotides: TGTGCCAGCAGTTACTCCGGAGAGACCCAGTACTTC.